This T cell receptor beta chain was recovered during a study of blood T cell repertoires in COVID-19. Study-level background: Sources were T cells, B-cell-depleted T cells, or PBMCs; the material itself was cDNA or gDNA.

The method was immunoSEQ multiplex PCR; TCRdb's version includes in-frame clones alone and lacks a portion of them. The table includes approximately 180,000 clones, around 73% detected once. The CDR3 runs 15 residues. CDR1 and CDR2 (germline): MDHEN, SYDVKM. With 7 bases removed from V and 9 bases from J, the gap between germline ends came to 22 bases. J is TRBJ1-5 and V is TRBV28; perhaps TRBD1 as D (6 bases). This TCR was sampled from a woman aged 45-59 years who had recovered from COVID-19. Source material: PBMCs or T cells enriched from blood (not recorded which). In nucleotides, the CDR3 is TGTGCCAGCACCCCGACAGGATCAACAAGGGGGCCCCAGCATTTT. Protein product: CASTPTGSTRGPQHF.